The 14 T cell receptor beta chains below were found in one sample sequenced in a study of cytomegalovirus exposure and HLA in healthy donors. The PCR contained 60 Vbeta and 13 Jbeta primers. Sequencing was performed with immunoSEQ multiplex PCR; in TCRdb, only in-frame clones are kept and a portion is missing. Of about 200,000 clones in the sample, roughly four fifths were seen once. Sequencing was done on a sample of PBMCs. Every receptor here comes from a woman aged 40 to 50 in good health and CMV-seronegative.

V usage is TRBV19 and J usage is TRBJ2-1, with 11 bases aligning to TRBD1. The germline gives CDR1 LNHDA, CDR2 SQIVND (reference sequence). The V gene end was trimmed by 7 bases and the J gene end by 6 bases; junction bases not matched to a gene: 8. CDR3 length: 15 residues. The CDR3 here is CASTLGQGVSNEQFF. CDR3 nucleotide sequence: TGTGCCAGTACTTTGGGACAGGGGGTGAGCAATGAGCAGTTCTTC.

The CDR3 sequence is CASSPRLGPSSGDPSTDTQYF. The CDR3 region has the DNA TGCGCCAGCAGCCCAAGATTGGGACCTTCTAGCGGGGACCCTAGCACAGATACGCAGTATTTT. This chain links TRBV4-1 with TRBJ2-3; TRBD2 aligns across 9 bases. The CDR3 covers 21 residues. V shed 4 bases and J 0 bases; nucleotides not matched to a gene: 20. Germline CDR1 and CDR2: MGHRA and YSYEKL.

The chain recombines TRBV7-8 with TRBJ1-1, with a possible D match to TRBD1 (6 bases). The V gene lost 5 bases and the J gene lost 6 bases, with 13 bases spanning the gap. The CDR3 is made up of 13 amino acids. Germline V gene sequence: CDR1 SGHVS, CDR2 FQNEAQ. CDR3 region: CASSTGLRAEAFF. CDR3 nucleotide sequence: TGTGCCAGCAGCACAGGGTTGCGAGCTGAAGCTTTCTTT.

There are a few counts of this clone. The chain employs TRBV7-9 and TRBJ2-7; D possibly corresponds to TRBD1 (6 bases). The germline V gene has CDR1 SEHNR and CDR2 FQNEAQ (reference sequence). The V and J ends lost 1 base and 2 bases respectively, with 15 bases between them. The CDR3 covers 16 residues. Here the CDR3 reads CASSLDIGDTAYEQYF. The CDR3 coding sequence is TGTGCCAGCAGCTTAGACATTGGGGACACCGCCTACGAGCAGTACTTC.

The chain has TRBV18 and TRBJ2-5; 10 bases fit TRBD2. This CDR3 is 16 amino acids long. With V trimmed by 0 bases and J by 7 bases, 8 bases remained unmatched. CDR1 KGHSH and CDR2 LQKENI come from the germline V gene. The DNA for the CDR3 is TGTGCCAGCTCACCACCGGGTACTAGCGGGATACGGACCCAGTACTTC. Its protein product is CASSPPGTSGIRTQYF.

This clone appeared once. The chain couples TRBV30 to TRBJ1-6, with TRBD1 as a possible D gene (6 bases). The CDR3 totals 13 residues. Germline V gives CDR1 GTSNPN, CDR2 SVGIG (reference sequence). The V end was cut by 2 bases, the J end by 6 bases, with 8 bases between. CDR3 DNA sequence: TGTGCCTGGAGTTTACAGGGTAATTCACCCCTCCACTTT. Translation: CAWSLQGNSPLHF.

CDR3 in amino acids: CSVEDVREDYGYTF. DNA of the CDR3: TGCAGCGTTGAAGATGTCAGGGAAGACTATGGCTACACCTTC. V usage is TRBV29-1 and J usage is TRBJ1-2; maybe TRBD1 (5 bases). V gave up 0 bases and J gave up 3 bases, with 11 bases separating them. Germline V gene sequence: CDR1 SQVTM, CDR2 ANQGSEA. The CDR3 consists of 14 residues.

The chain combines TRBV10-3 with TRBJ2-3; 10 nucleotides align to TRBD1. Germline V lookup: CDR1 ENHRY, CDR2 SYGVKD. The CDR3 is 16 residues long. J lost 5 bases, V lost 4 bases, and 9 bases had no gene match. CDR3 bases: TGTGCCATCAGTGGTCAGACAGGGGGCGGACTAGATACGCAGTATTTT. As protein: CAISGQTGGGLDTQYF.

The chain employs TRBV6-4 and TRBJ2-1, with TRBD2 identical over 7 bases. With 0 bases clipped from V and 1 base from J, the junction kept 3 bases outside the gene matches. The germline V gene encodes CDR1 MRHNA and CDR2 SNTAGT. This CDR3 has 16 amino acids. The DNA of the CDR3 is TGTGCCAGCAGTGACTCAGGGACTACTTCCTACAATGAGCAGTTCTTC. Residues: CASSDSGTTSYNEQFF.

The V gene is TRBV9, the J gene TRBJ2-1; tentative D call: TRBD1 (6 bases). The V end lost 3 bases, the J end lost 13 bases, and 23 bases lay between the germline ends. Germline V gene lookup returns CDR1 SGDLS and CDR2 YYNGEE. The CDR3 extends over 15 amino acids. CDR3 sequence: CASSGPNEGVFSQFF. CDR3 DNA sequence: TGTGCCAGCAGCGGCCCTAACGAGGGGGTTTTTTCTCAGTTCTTC.

With regard to this clone: Other DNA variants within this sample encode the same CDR3. The chain is built from TRBV6-6 and TRBJ2-7; perhaps TRBD2 as D (6 bases). This CDR3 is 14 amino acids long. Between the trimmed V and J ends, which lost 9 bases and 6 bases, there was a span of 21 bases. The germline V gene encodes CDR1 MNHNY and CDR2 SVGAGI (reference sequence). The CDR3 DNA reads TGTGCCAGTAGTGATCTAGCGTCTCGCTCCGAGCAGTACTTC. Amino acids: CASSDLASRSEQYF.

For the CDR3, the DNA is TGCGCCAGCACCGAGACAGGGAAGATAGGCGAGCAGTACTTC. Protein: CASTETGKIGEQYF. The chain is built from TRBV5-1 and TRBJ2-7; 7 bases map to TRBD1. Unmatched junction bases numbered 12, after V lost 6 bases and J lost 6 bases. Germline CDR1 is SGHRS and CDR2 is YFSETQ. CDR3 length equals 14 residues.

The gene calls are TRBV30 and TRBJ1-5; D ambiguous. Per the germline V gene, CDR1 is GTSNPN and CDR2 is SVGIG (reference sequence). CDR3 size: 12 residues. V dropped 1 base and J dropped 12 bases, with 13 bases sitting between them. CDR3 DNA sequence: TGTGCCTGGAGTGGCCAAGGGAGTCTCCAGCATTTT. This encodes CAWSGQGSLQHF. The full variable domain, completed using reference TRBV30 and TRBJ1-5, is SQTIHQWPATLVQPVGSPLSLECTVEGTSNPNLYWYRQAAGRGLQLLFYSVGIGQISSEVPQNLSASRPQDRQFILSSKKLLLSDSGFYLCAWSGQGSLQHFGDGTRLSIL.

This chain uses TRBV29-1 with TRBJ2-3; D is possibly TRBD2 (5 bases). In germline, CDR1 is SQVTM, CDR2 ANQGSEA. Deletions cut 3 bases from V and 2 bases from J, with 15 bases between. The CDR3 is made up of 15 amino acids. DNA for the CDR3: TGCAGCGTTGAGGCTCTGGCGGGTACCACAGATACGCAGTATTTT. Its protein product is CSVEALAGTTDTQYF.